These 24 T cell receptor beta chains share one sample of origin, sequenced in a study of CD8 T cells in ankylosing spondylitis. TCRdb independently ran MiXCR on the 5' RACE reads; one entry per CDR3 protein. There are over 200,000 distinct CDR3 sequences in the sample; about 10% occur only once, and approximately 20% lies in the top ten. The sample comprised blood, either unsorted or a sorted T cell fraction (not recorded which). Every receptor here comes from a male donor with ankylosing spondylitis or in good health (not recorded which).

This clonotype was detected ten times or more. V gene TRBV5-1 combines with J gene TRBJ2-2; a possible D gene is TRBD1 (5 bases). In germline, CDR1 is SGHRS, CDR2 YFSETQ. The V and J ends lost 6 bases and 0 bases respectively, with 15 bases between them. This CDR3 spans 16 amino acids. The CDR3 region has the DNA TGCGCCAGCACCCTGACTTTGACAGCGAACACCGGGGAGCTGTTTTTT. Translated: CASTLTLTANTGELFF.

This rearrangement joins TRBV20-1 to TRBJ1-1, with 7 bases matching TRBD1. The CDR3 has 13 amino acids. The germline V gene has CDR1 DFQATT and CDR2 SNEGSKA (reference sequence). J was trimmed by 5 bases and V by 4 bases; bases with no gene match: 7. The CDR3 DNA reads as TGCAGTGCTACGAGGGGGCTGGGAACTGAAGCTTTCTTT. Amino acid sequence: CSATRGLGTEAFF.

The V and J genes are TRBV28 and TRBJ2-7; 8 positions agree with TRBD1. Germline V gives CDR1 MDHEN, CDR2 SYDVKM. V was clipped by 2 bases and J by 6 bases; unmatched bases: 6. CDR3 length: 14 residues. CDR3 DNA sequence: TGTGCCAGCAGTTTAAACAGGGGGACGGGCGAGCAGTACTTC. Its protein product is CASSLNRGTGEQYF.

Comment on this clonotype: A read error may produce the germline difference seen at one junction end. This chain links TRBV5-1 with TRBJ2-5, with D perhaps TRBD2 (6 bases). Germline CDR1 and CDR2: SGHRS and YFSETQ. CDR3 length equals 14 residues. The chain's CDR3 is CASRLDPEGETQSF. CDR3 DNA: TGCGCCAGCAGATTAGACCCGGAGGGAGAGACCCAGTCCTTC.

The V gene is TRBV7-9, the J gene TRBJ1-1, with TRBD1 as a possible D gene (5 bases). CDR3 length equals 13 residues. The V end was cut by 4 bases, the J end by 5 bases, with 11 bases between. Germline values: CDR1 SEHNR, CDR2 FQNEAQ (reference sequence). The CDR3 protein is CASSSVGATEAFF. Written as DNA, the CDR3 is TGTGCCAGCAGCTCTGTCGGGGCGACTGAAGCTTTCTTT.

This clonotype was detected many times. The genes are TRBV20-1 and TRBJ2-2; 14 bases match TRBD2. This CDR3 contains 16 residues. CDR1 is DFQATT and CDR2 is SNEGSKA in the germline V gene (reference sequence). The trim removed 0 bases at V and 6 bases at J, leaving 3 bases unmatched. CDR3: CSARDRTSGGSGELFF. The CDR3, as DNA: TGCAGTGCTAGAGATCGGACTAGCGGGGGGTCCGGGGAGCTGTTTTTT.

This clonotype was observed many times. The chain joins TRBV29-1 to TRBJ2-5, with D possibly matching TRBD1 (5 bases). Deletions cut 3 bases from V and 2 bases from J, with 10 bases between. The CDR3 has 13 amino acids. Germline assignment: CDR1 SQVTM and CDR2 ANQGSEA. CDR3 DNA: TGCAGCGTTGACCCCAGGGATCAAGAGACCCAGTACTTC. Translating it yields CSVDPRDQETQYF.

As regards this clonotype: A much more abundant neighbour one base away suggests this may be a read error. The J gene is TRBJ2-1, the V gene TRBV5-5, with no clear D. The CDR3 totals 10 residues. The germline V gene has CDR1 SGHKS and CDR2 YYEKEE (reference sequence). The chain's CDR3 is CAISFEEQFF. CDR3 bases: TGTGCCATCAGCTTCGAAGAGCAGTTCTTC.

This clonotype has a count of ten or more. CDR3 in DNA: TGTGCCAGCCTAGACAGGGGGCGTAACACCGGGGAGCTGTTTTTT. Translated, it gives CASLDRGRNTGELFF. The J gene is TRBJ2-2, the V gene TRBV2; 10 bases are shared with TRBD1. The CDR3 has 15 residues. With 8 bases clipped from V and 2 bases from J, the junction kept 5 bases outside the gene matches. In germline, CDR1 is SNHLY, CDR2 FYNNEI. Full variable domain (outside the CDR3, taken from reference TRBV2 and TRBJ2-2): EPEVTQTPSHQVTQMGQEVILRCVPISNHLYFYWYRQILGQKVEFLVSFYNNEISEKSEIFDDQFSVERPDGSNFTLKIRSTKLEDSAMYFCASLDRGRNTGELFFGEGSRLTVL.

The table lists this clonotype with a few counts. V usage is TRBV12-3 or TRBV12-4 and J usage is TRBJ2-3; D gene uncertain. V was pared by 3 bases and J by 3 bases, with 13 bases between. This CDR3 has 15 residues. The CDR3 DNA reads TGTGCCAGCAGTTTCGCCCGGGTCCGGACAGATACGCAGTATTTT. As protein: CASSFARVRTDTQYF.

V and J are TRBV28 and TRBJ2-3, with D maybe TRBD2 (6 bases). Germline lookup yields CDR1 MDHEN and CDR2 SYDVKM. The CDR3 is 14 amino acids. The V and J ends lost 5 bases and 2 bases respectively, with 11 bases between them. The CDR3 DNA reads TGTGCCAGCAGTGGGGTAGCGGTCACAGATACGCAGTATTTT. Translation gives CASSGVAVTDTQYF.

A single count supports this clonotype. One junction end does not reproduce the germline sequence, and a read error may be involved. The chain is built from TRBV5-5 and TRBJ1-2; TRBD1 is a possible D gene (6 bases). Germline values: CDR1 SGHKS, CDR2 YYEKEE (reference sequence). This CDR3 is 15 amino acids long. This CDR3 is CASSVGQSETYGYPF. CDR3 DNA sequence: TGTGCCAGCAGCGTCGGACAGAGCGAGACCTATGGCTACCCCTTC.

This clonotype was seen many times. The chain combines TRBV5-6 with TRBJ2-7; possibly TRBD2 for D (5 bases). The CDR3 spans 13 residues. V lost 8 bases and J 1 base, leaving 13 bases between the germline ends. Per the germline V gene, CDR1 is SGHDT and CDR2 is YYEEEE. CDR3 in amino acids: CASRGGISYEQYF. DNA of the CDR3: TGTGCCAGTCGAGGAGGCATATCCTACGAGCAGTACTTC.

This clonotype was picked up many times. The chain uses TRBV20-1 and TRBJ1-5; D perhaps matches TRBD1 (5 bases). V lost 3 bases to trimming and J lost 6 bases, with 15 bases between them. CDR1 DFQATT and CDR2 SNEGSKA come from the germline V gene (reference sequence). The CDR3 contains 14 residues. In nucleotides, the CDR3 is TGCAGTGCTAGGAGTGGGGGGATTTTTCAGCCCCAGCATTTT. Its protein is CSARSGGIFQPQHF.

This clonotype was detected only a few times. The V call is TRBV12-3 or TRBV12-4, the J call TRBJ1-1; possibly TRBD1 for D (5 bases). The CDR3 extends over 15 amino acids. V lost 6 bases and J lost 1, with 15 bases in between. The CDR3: CASRRGEFANTEAFF. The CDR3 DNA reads TGTGCCAGCAGACGAGGGGAATTCGCGAACACTGAAGCTTTCTTT.

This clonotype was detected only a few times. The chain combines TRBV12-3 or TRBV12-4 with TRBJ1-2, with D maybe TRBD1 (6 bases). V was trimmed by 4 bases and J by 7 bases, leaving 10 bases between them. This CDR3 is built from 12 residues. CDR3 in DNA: TGTGCCAGCAGTTACAGGGTTAGTGGCTACACCTTC. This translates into CASSYRVSGYTF.

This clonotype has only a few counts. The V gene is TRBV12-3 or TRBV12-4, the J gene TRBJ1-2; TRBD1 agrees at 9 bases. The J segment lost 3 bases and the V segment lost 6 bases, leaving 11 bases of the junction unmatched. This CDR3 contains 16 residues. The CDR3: CASRPTGGGWDYGYTF. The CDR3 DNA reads TGTGCCAGCAGACCCACAGGGGGCGGGTGGGACTATGGCTACACCTTC.

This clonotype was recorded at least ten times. CDR3 sequence: CASSLAGGIFYEQYF. CDR3 DNA sequence: TGTGCCAGCAGCTTGGCCGGCGGGATCTTCTACGAGCAGTACTTC. J is TRBJ2-7 and V is TRBV7-6; TRBD2 might be the D (6 bases). Germline assignment: CDR1 SGHVS and CDR2 FNYEAQ. V lost 3 bases to trimming and J lost 3 bases, with 15 bases between them. This CDR3 has 15 amino acids.

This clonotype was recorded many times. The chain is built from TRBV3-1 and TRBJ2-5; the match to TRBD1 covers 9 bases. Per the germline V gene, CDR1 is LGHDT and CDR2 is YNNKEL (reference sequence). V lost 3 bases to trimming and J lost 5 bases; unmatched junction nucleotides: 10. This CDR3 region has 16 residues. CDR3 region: CASSQRQGGNFETQYF. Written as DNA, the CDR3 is TGTGCCAGCAGCCAGCGACAGGGGGGAAATTTTGAGACCCAGTACTTC.

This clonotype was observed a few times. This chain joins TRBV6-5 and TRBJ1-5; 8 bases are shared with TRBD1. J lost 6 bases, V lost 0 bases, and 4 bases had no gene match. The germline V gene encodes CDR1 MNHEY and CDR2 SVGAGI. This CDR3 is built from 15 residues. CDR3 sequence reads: CASSYSQGAIQPQHF. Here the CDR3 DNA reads TGTGCCAGCAGTTACTCCCAGGGGGCGATTCAGCCCCAGCATTTT.

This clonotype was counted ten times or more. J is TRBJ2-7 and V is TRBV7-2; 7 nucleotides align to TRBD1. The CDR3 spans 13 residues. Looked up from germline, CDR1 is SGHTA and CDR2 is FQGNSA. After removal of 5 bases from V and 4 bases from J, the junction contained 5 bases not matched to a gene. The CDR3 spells CASSAVRGYEQYF. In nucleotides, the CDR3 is TGTGCCAGCAGCGCGGTCAGGGGGTACGAGCAGTACTTC.

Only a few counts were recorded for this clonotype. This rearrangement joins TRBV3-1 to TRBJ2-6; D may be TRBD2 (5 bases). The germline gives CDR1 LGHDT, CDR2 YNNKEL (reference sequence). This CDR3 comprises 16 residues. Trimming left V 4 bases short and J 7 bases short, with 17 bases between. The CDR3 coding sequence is TGTGCCAGCAGCCCCGGACTGGCCCGAAACGCCAACGTCCTGACTTTC. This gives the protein CASSPGLARNANVLTF.

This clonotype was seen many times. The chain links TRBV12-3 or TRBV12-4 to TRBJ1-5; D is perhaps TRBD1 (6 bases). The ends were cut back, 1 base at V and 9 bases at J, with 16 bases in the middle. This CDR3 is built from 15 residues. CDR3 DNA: TGTGCCAGCAGTTTAGAGAGACAGGCGGTGTGGCCCCAGCATTTT. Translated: CASSLERQAVWPQHF.

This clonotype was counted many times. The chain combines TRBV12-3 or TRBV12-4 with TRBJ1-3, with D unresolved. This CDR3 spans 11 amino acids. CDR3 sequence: CARSSGNTIYF. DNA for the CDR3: TGTGCACGTAGCTCTGGAAACACCATATATTTT.